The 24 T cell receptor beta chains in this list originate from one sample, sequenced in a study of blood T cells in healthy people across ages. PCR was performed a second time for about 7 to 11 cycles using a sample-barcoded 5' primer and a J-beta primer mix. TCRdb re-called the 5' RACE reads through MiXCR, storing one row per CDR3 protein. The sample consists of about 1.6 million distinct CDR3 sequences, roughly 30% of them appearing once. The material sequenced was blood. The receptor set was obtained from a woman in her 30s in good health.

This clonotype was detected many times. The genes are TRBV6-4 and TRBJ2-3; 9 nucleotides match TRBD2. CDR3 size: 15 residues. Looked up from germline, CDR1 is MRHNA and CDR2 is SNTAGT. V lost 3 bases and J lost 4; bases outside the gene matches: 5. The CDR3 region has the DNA TGTGCCAGCAGTGAGGTAGCGGGAGCCCCAGATACGCAGTATTTT. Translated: CASSEVAGAPDTQYF.

CDR3 residues: CASSFGVAGVGNEQFF. The CDR3 nucleotides are TGTGCCAGCAGTTTTGGGGTAGCGGGGGTTGGCAATGAGCAGTTCTTC. The genes are TRBV12-3 or TRBV12-4 and TRBJ2-1, with TRBD2 matching 9 bases. With 3 bases clipped from V and 6 bases from J, the junction kept 9 bases outside the gene matches. The CDR3 loop spans 16 amino acids.

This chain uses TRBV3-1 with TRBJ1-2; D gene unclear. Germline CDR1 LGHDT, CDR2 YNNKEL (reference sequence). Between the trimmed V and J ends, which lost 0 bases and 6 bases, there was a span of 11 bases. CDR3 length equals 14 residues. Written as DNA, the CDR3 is TGTGCCAGCAGCCAAGATCTAGCCGGGGATGGCTACACCTTC. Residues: CASSQDLAGDGYTF.

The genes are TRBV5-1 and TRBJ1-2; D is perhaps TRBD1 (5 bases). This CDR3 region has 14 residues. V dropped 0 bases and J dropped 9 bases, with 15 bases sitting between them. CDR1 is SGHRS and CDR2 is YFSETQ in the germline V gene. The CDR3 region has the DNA TGCGCCAGCAGCTTGGGGGGCGGACGACGAAGCTACACCTTC. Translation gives CASSLGGGRRSYTF.

The CDR3 is CASSLSAGGDFNEQFF. The CDR3 coding sequence is TGTGCCAGCAGCTTAAGTGCGGGGGGCGACTTCAATGAGCAGTTCTTC. The chain combines TRBV7-8 with TRBJ2-1; 8 bases line up with TRBD2. Germline CDR1 is SGHVS and CDR2 is FQNEAQ. This CDR3 region has 16 residues. J was trimmed by 6 bases and V by 2 bases; bases with no gene match: 9.

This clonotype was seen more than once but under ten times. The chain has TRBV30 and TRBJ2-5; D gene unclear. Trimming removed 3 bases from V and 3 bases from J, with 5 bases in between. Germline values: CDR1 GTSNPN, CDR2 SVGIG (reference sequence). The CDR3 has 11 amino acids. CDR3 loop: CAWSKKETQYF. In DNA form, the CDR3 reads TGTGCCTGGAGCAAAAAAGAGACCCAGTACTTC.

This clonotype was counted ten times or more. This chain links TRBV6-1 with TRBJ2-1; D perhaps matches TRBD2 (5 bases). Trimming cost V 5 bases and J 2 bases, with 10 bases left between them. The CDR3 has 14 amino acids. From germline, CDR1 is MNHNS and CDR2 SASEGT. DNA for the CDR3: TGTGCCAGCAGTTATAGCGATACCTACAATGAGCAGTTCTTC. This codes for CASSYSDTYNEQFF.

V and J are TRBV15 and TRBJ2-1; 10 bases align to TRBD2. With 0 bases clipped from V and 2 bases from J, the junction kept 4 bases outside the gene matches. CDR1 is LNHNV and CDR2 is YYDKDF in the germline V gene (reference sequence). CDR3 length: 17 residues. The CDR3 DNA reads TGTGCCACCAGCAGAGATCGGGGGACTAGCGCCTACAATGAGCAGTTCTTC. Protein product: CATSRDRGTSAYNEQFF.

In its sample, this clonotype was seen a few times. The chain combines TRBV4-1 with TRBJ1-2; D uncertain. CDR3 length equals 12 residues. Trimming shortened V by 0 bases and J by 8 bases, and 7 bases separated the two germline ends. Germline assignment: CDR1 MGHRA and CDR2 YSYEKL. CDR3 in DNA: TGCGCCAGCAGCCAAGAAGGGTGGGGCTACACCTTC. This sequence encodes CASSQEGWGYTF.

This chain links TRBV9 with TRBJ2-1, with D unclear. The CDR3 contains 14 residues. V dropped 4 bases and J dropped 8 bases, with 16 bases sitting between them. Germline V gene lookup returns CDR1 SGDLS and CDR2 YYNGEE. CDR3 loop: CASSPSMGSHEQFF. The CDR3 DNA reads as TGTGCCAGCAGCCCGAGTATGGGTTCACATGAGCAGTTCTTC.

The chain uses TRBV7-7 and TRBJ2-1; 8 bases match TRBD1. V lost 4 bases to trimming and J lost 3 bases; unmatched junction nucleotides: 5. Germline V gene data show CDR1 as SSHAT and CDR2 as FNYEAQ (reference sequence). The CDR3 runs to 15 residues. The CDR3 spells CASSSGQAIYNEQFF. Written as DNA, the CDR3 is TGTGCCAGCAGCTCGGGACAGGCGATCTACAATGAGCAGTTCTTC.

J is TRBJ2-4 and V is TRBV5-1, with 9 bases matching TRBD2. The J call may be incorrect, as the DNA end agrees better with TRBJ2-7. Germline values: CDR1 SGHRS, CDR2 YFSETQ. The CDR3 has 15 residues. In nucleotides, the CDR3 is TGCGCCAGCAGCTTGGGAGGTAGCGGGAGTAACGAGCAGTACTTC. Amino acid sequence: CASSLGGSGSNEQYF.

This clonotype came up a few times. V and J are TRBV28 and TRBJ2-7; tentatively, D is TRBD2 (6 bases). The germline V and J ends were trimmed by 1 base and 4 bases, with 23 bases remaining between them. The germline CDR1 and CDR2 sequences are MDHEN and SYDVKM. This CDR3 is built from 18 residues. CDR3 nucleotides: TGTGCCAGCAGTTTATATCGTGGGGGAGGCCTAGCGAAGTACGAGCAGTACTTC. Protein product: CASSLYRGGGLAKYEQYF.

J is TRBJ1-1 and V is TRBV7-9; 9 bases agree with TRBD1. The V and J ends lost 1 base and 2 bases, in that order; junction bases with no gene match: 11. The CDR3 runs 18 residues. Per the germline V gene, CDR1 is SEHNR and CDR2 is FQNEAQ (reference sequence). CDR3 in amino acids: CASSLVVGQGFPNTEAFF. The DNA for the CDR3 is TGTGCCAGCAGCTTAGTTGTGGGACAGGGATTCCCAAACACTGAAGCTTTCTTT.

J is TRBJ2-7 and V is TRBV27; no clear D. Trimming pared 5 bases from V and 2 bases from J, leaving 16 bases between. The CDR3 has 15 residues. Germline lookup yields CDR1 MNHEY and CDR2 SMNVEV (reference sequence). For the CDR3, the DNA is TGTGCCAGCAGTCCTATTGTGGGTCAGCCCTACGAGCAGTACTTC. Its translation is CASSPIVGQPYEQYF.

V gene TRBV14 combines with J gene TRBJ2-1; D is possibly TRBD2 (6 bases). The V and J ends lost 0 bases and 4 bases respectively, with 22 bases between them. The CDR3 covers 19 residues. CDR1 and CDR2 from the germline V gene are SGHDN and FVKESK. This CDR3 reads CASSQDYGGGLHFYNEQFF. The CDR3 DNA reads TGTGCCAGCAGCCAAGACTATGGGGGAGGTCTTCACTTTTACAATGAGCAGTTCTTC.

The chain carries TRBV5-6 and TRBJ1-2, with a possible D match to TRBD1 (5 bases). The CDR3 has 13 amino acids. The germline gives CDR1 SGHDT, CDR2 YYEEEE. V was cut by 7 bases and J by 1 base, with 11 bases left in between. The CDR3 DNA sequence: TGTGCCAGCCTGGGGCGGGATAACTATGGCTACACCTTC. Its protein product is CASLGRDNYGYTF.

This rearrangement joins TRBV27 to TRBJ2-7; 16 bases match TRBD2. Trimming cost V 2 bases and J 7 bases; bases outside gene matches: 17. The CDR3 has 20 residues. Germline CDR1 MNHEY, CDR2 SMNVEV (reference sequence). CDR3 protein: CASSLRIPGLAGGNYNEQYF. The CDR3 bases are TGTGCCAGCAGTTTAAGGATTCCGGGACTAGCGGGGGGGAACTACAATGAGCAGTACTTC.

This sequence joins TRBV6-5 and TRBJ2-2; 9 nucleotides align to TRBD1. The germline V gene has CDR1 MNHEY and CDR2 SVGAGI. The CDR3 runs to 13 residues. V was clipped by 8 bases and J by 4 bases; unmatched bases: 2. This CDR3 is CASGQGSTGELFF. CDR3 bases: TGTGCCAGCGGACAGGGGAGCACCGGGGAGCTGTTTTTT.

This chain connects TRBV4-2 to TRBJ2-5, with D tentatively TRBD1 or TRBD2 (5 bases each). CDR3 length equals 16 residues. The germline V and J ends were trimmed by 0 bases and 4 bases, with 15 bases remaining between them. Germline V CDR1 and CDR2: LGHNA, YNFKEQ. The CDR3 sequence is CASSQDQWDLGETQYF. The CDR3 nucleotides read TGTGCCAGCAGCCAAGATCAGTGGGACCTTGGAGAGACCCAGTACTTC.

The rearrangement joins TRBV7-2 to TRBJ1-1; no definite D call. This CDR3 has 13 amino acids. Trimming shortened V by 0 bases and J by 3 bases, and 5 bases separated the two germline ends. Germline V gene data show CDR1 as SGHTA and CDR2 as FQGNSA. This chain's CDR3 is CASSLAEYTEAFF. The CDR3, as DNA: TGTGCCAGCAGCTTAGCGGAATACACTGAAGCTTTCTTT.

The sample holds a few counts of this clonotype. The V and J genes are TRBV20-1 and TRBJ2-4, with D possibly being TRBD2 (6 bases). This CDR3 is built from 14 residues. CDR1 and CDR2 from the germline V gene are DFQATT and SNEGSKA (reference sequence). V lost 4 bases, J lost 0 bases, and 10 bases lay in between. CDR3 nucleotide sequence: TGCAGTGCTATAGCGGTTTTAGCCAAAAACATTCAGTACTTC. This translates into CSAIAVLAKNIQYF.

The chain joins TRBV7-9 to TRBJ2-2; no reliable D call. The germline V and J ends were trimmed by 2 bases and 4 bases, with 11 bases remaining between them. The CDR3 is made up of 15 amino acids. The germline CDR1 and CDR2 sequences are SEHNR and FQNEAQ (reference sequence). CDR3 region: CASSLLRVGTGELFF. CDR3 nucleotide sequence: TGTGCCAGCAGCTTACTGAGAGTCGGCACCGGGGAGCTGTTTTTT.

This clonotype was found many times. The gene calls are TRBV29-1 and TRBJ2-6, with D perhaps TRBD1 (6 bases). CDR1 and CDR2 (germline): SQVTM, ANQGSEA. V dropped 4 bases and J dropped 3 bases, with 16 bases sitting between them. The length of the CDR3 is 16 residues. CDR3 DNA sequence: TGCAGCGTTGTTGGACAGACCTTTAGTGGGGCCAACGTCCTGACTTTC. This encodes CSVVGQTFSGANVLTF.